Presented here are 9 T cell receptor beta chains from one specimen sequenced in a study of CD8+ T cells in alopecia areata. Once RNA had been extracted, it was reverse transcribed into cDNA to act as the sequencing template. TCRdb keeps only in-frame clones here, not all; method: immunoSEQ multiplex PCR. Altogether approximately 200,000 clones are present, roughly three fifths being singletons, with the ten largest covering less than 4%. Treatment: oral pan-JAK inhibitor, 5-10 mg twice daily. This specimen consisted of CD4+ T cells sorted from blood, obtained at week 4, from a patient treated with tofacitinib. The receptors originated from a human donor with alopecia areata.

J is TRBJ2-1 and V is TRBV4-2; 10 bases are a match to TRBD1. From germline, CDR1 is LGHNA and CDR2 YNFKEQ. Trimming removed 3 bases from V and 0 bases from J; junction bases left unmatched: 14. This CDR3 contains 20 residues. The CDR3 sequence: CASSHAWGQGLTGSYNEQFF. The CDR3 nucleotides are TGTGCCAGCAGCCATGCCTGGGGACAGGGGCTCACCGGCTCCTACAATGAGCAGTTCTTC.

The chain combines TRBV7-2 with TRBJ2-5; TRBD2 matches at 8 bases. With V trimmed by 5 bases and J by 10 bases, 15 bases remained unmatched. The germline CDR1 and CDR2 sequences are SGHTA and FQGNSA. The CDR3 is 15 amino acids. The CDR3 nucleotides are TGTGCCAGCAGCCCGGGAGGGGCCGCCCGGGGTGGCCAGTACTTC. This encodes CASSPGGAARGGQYF.

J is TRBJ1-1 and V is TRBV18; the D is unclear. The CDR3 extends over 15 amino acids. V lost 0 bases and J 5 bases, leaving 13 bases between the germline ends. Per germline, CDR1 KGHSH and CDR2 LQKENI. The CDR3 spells CASSPPGGVGTEAFF. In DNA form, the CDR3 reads TGTGCCAGCTCACCACCGGGCGGGGTTGGGACTGAAGCTTTCTTT.

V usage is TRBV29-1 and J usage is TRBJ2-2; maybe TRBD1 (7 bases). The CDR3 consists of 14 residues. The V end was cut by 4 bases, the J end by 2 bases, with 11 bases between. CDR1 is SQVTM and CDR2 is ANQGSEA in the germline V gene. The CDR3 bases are TGCAGCGTTGTCAGGGGGGTTAACACCGGGGAGCTGTTTTTT. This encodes CSVVRGVNTGELFF.

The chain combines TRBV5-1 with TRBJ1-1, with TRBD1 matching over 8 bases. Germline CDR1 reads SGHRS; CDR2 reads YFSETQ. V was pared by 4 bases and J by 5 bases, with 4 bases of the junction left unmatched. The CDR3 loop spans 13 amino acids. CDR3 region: CASSTTGATEAFF. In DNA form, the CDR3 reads TGCGCCAGCAGCACGACAGGGGCAACTGAAGCTTTCTTT.

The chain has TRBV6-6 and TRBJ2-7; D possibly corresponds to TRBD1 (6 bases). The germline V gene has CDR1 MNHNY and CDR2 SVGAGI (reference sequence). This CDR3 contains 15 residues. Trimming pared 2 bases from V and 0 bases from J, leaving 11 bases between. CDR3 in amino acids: CASSYRRDNSYEQYF. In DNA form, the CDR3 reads TGTGCCAGCAGTTACCGCCGGGACAACTCCTACGAGCAGTACTTC.

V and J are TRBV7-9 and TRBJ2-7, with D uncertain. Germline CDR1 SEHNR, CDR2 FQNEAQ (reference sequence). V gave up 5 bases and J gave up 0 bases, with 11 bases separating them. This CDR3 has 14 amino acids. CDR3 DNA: TGTGCCAGCAGCCCGACGCGAGACTCCTACGAGCAGTACTTC. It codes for CASSPTRDSYEQYF.

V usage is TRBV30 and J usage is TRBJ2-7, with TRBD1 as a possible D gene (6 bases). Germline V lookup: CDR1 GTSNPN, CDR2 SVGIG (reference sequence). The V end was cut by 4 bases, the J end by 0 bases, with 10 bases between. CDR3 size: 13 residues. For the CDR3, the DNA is TGTGCCTGGAACAGGGACCGCTCCTACGAGCAGTACTTC. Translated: CAWNRDRSYEQYF.

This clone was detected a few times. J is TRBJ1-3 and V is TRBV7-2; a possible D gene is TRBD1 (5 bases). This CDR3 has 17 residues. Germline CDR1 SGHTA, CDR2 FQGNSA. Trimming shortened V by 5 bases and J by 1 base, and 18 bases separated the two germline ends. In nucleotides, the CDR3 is TGTGCCAGCAGCGCGGGGCACCGGATCGATTCTGGAAACACCATATATTTT. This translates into CASSAGHRIDSGNTIYF.